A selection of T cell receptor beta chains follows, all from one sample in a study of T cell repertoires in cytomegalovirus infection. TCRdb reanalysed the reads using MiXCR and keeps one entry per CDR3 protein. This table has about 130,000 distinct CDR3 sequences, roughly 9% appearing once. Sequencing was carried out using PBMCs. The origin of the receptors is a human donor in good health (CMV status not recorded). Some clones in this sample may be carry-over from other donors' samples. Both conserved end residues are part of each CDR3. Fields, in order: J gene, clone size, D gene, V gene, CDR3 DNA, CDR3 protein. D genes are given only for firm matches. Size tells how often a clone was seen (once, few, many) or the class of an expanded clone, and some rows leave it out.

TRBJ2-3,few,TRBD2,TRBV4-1,TGCGCCAGCAGCCAAGCCCCGGGCCCCCGGGGGGCAGATACGCAGTATTTT,CASSQAPGPRGADTQYF
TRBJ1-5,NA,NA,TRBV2,TGTGCCAGCAGCCTGGACAGCGTTTTCAATCAGCCCCAGCATTTT,CASSLDSVFNQPQHF
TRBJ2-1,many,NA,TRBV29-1,TGCAGCGTTGAAGAGGTTAGCAATGAGCAGTTCTTC,CSVEEVSNEQFF
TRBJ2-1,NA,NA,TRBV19,TGTGCCAGTAGTCAAACAGTTACCTCCTACAATGAGCAGTTCTTC,CASSQTVTSYNEQFF
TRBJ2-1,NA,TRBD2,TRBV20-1,TGCAGTGCTCCCCAGCAGCGGGGTAGCTCCTACAATGAGCAGTTCTTC,CSAPQQRGSSYNEQFF
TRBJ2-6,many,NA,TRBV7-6,TGTGCCAGCAGCTTAGCCATGATAGCTGGGGCCAACGTCCTGACTTTC,CASSLAMIAGANVLTF
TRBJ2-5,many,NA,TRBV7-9,TGTGCCAGCAGCCTAGATGACAGAACCCAGTACTTC,CASSLDDRTQYF
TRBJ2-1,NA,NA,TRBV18,TGTGCCAGCTCACCACCGGCCTTCGCTGCCTACAATGAGCAGTTCTTC,CASSPPAFAAYNEQFF
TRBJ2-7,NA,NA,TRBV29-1,TGCAGCGGGAGGATCGGCGATGGACCCTACGAGCAGTACTTC,CSGRIGDGPYEQYF
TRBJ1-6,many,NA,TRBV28,TGTGCCAGCAGTTTACCTGGCTCCGACTCACCCCTCCACTTT,CASSLPGSDSPLHF
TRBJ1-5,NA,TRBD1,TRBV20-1,TGCAGTGCTACCACCAGGGGGAATCAGCCCCAGCATTTT,CSATTRGNQPQHF
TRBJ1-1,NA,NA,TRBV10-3,TGTGCCAGTGGGGACTGGGGGATTAGGGGAGCTTTCTTT,CASGDWGIRGAFF
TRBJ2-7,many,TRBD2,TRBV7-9,TGTGCCAGCAGTCTTAGTGTAGCGGGGGACTACGAGCAGTACTTC,CASSLSVAGDYEQYF
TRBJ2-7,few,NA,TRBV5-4,TGTGCCAGCAGCAGCCGGGACATCGTATACGAGCAGTACTTC,CASSSRDIVYEQYF
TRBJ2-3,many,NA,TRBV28,TGTGCCAGCAGTTCACCAGGGAATGTTGTGTGGGACTCAAGCACAGATACGCAGTATTTT,CASSSPGNVVWDSSTDTQYF
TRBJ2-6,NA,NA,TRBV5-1,TGCGCCAGCGCTAGGGCAGGAGGATCCTCTGGGGCCAACGTCCTGACTTTC,CASARAGGSSGANVLTF
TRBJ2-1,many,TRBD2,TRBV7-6,TGTGCCAGCAGTCTTAGCGGGGGGGCAGGAAATGAGCAGTTCTTC,CASSLSGGAGNEQFF
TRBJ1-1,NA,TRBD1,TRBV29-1,TGCAGCGTTGAAGTTTCAGACAGGGAGGCTTTCTTT,CSVEVSDREAFF
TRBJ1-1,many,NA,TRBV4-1,TGCGCCAGCAGCCCCCCCTCGTCCCGGAACACTGAAGCTTTCTTT,CASSPPSSRNTEAFF
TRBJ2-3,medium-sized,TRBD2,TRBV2,TGTGCCAGCAGTGAAACGGGGGGTTTCCCAGATACGCAGTATTTT,CASSETGGFPDTQYF
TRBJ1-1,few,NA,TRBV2,TGTGCCAGCAGTGAATGGGCAGCTAACATGAACACTGAAGCTTTCTTT,CASSEWAANMNTEAFF
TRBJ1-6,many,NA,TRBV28,TGTGCCAGCAGTTTCACGGGGGCCCCAAATTCACCCCTCCACTTT,CASSFTGAPNSPLHF
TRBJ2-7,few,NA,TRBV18,TGTGCCAGCTCTCCCGGACAGTCTAACGAGCAGTACTTC,CASSPGQSNEQYF
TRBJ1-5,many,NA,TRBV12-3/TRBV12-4,TGTGCCAGCAGCGCCGGTCAGCCCCAGCATTTT,CASSAGQPQHF
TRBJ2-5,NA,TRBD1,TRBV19,TGTGCCAGTAGTATGGCAGGTAGGGGGCGAGAAGGGGAGACCCAGTACTTC,CASSMAGRGREGETQYF
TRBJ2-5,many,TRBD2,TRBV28,TGTGCCAGCAGCTACCCGGGGGGGAAAGAGACCCAGTACTTC,CASSYPGGKETQYF
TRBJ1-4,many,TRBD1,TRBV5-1,TGCGCCAGCAGCTTCGGACAGGGACTCTTGACTAATGAAAAACTGTTTTTT,CASSFGQGLLTNEKLFF
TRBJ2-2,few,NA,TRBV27,TGTGCCAGCAGTTTAATCGGGGCCGGGGAGCTGTTTTTT,CASSLIGAGELFF
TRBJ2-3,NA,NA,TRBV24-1,TGTGCCACCAGTTCCAGGACACGGCACACGCAGTATTTT,CATSSRTRHTQYF
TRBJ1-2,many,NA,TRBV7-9,TGTGCCAGCAGCCAATTTAAGGGGTCCTATAACTATGGCTACACCTTC,CASSQFKGSYNYGYTF
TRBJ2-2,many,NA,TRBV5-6,TGTGCCAGCAGCACGTGGGCGGGGGAGCTGTTTTTT,CASSTWAGELFF
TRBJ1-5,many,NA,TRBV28,TGTGCCAGCAGCTCCCCGGACGGGTCCAATCAGCCCCAGCATTTT,CASSSPDGSNQPQHF
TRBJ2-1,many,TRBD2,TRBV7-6,TGTGCCAGCAGCTTACTAGCGGGGGGGCCCCTCCCTTTCAATGAGCAGTTCTTC,CASSLLAGGPLPFNEQFF
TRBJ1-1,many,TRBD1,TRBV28,TGTGCCAGCAGTTTATCCCGGACAGGGAACACTGAAGCTTTCTTT,CASSLSRTGNTEAFF
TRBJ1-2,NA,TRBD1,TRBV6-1,TGTGCCAGCAGTGAACCCGGACAGGGACAAAACTATGGCTACACCTTC,CASSEPGQGQNYGYTF
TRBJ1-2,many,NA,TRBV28,TGTGCCAGCAGTCCCCCAGAGAGAACCTTCTATGGCTACACCTTC,CASSPPERTFYGYTF
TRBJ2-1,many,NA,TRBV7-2,TGTGCCAGCAGCTTATTGACGGGCTACAATGAGCAGTTCTTC,CASSLLTGYNEQFF
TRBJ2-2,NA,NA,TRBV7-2,TGTGCCAGCAGCTTGAATAGCGGAGGGAACACCGGGGAGCTGTTTTTT,CASSLNSGGNTGELFF
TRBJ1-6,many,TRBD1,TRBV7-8,TGTGCCAGCAGCCAACCTGGGGGACAGTATAATTCACCCCTCCACTTT,CASSQPGGQYNSPLHF
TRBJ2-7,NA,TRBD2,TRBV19,TGTGCCAGTAGTATAGTTCCGGGGGGAAGCTCCTACGAGCAGTACTTC,CASSIVPGGSSYEQYF